This T cell receptor beta chain was captured by sequencing in a study of cytomegalovirus exposure and HLA in healthy donors. TCRdb's table, derived via immunoSEQ multiplex PCR, lists solely in-frame clones and lacks some. Among fewer than 250,000 clones listed, 80% to 90% were seen once. The germline V gene has CDR1 MNHEY and CDR2 SMNVEV (reference sequence). The CDR3 is made up of 15 amino acids. V lost 6 bases to trimming and J lost 8 bases; unmatched junction nucleotides: 8. The gene calls are TRBV27 and TRBJ1-6, with 9 bases that match TRBD1. This sequence was found in a man younger than 35 in good health and CMV-seronegative. Source material: PBMCs. CDR3 region: CASRKQGAQDSPLHF. CDR3 nucleotides: TGTGCCAGCAGGAAACAGGGGGCGCAGGATTCACCCCTCCACTTT.